The source of this T cell receptor (beta chain) is a study of Graves' ophthalmopathy and Graves' hyperthyroidism. Amplified TCR beta CDR3 regions were obtained using RNA transcripts as template. HTBI-primed RT-PCR formed the first round, and a multiplex PCR formed the second. TCRdb re-derived calls from the multiplex PCR reads in MiXCR, one entry per CDR3 protein. This table has 650,000 to 900,000 distinct CDR3 sequences, around 40% appearing once. No donor had other autoimmune disease, uncontrolled infection, pregnancy or lactation. The study, taken as a whole, reports: Clonotypes were expanded in thyroid at above 0.001 frequency, and most also appeared in blood.

Details on this clonotype: The antigen is not known.

Sequencing input: peripheral blood. This sequence was found in an adult man with Graves' ophthalmopathy.

CDR3 residues: CASSNGAGAEQYF. The DNA for the CDR3 is TGTGCCAGCAGCAATGGTGCTGGGGCCGAGCAGTACTTC. This sequence joins TRBV14 and TRBJ2-7, with D possibly being TRBD1 (5 bases). This CDR3 contains 13 residues. The V and J ends lost 5 bases and 6 bases respectively, with 14 bases between them. Germline CDR1 and CDR2: SGHDN and FVKESK. Supplemented by reference TRBV14 and TRBJ2-7, the full variable domain reads EAGVTQFPSHSVIEKGQTVTLRCDPISGHDNLYWYRRVMGKEIKFLLHFVKESKQDESGMPNNRFLAERTGGTYSTLKVQPAELEDSGVYFCASSNGAGAEQYFGPGTRLTVT.